This entry features one T cell receptor (beta chain) sequence. Sequencing ends 3 residues short of the CDR3 end; the germline J gene provides the rest. The data were obtained in a study of T cells in women clearing cervical HPV infection. Across the study: Control women cleared a single incident HPV16 infection within 12 months.

Sequencing used immunoSEQ multiplex PCR; TCRdb keeps in-frame clones, though not all of them. This sample contains about 40,000 clones. This CDR3 is built from 14 residues. V gave up 5 bases and J gave up 7 bases; unmatched junction bases: 4. CDR1 and CDR2 (germline): SNHLY, FYNNEI. The rearrangement joins TRBV2 to TRBJ1-6, with TRBD1 matching over 8 bases. Sequencing was carried out using blood buffy coat. The sequence was obtained from a woman between 18 and 70 years old with a cervical HPV16 infection that either progressed to CIN3+ or cleared (not recorded which). CDR3 residues: CASSTGTGNSPLHF. The part of the CDR3 DNA that was read is TGTGCCAGCAGTACCGGGACAGGAAATTCACCC.